This T cell receptor (beta chain) was profiled in a study of blood T cell repertoires in COVID-19. The repertoire was sequenced with immunoSEQ multiplex PCR; TCRdb's copy has only in-frame clones and lacks some. The sample shows roughly 18,000 clones, 70% to 90% of them seen only once. CDR1 is SGHTA and CDR2 is FQGNSA in the germline V gene. V lost 5 bases, J lost 1 base, and 14 bases lay in between. The CDR3 has 15 amino acids. This TCR was sampled from a man in his forties with active COVID-19. The sample was peripheral blood. The chain couples TRBV7-2 to TRBJ2-5; D perhaps matches TRBD2 (5 bases). CDR3 region: CASSLYGVFQETQYF. DNA for the CDR3: TGTGCCAGCAGCCTATACGGGGTCTTCCAAGAGACCCAGTACTTC.